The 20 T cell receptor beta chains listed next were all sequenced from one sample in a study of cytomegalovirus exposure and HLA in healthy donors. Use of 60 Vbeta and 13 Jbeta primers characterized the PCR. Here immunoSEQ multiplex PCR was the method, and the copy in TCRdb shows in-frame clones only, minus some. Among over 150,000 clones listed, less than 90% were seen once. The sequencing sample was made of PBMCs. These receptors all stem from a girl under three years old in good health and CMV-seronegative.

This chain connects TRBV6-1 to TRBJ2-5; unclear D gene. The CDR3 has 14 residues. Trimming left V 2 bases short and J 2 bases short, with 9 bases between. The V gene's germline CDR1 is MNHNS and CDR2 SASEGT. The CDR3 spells CASSEQNWQETQYF. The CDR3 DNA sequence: TGTGCCAGCAGTGAACAAAACTGGCAAGAGACCCAGTACTTC.

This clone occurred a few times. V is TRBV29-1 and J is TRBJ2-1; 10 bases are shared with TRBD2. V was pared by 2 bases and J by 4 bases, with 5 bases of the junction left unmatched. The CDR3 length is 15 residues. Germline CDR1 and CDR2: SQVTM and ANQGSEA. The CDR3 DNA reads TGCAGCGTTGAACTAGCGGGAGAAGGGTACAATGAGCAGTTCTTC. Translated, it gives CSVELAGEGYNEQFF.

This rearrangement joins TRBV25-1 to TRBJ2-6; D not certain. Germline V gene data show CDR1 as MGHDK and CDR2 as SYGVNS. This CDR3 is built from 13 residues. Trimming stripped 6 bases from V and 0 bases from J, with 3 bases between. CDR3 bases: TGTGCCAGCAGCTTCTCTGGGGCCAACGTCCTGACTTTC. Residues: CASSFSGANVLTF. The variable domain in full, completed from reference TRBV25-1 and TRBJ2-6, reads EADIYQTPRYLVIGTGKKITLECSQTMGHDKMYWYQQDPGMELHLIHYSYGVNSTEKGDLSSESTVSRIRTEHFPLTLESARPSHTSQYLCASSFSGANVLTFGAGSRLTVL.

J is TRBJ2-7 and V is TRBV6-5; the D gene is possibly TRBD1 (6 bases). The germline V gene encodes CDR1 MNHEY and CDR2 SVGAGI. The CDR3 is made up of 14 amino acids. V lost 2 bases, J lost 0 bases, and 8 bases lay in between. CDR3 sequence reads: CASSYTGYSYEQYF. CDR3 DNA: TGTGCCAGCAGTTACACAGGGTACTCCTACGAGCAGTACTTC.

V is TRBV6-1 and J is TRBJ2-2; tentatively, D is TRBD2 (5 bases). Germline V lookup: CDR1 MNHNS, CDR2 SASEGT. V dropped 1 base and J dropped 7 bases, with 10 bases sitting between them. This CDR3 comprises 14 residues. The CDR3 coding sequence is TGTGCCAGCAGTGAAGATCGACTAAACGGGGAGCTGTTTTTT. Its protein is CASSEDRLNGELFF.

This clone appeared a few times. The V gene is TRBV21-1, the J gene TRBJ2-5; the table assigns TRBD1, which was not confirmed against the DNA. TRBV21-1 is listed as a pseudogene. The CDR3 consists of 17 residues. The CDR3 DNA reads TGTGCCAGCAGCAAAGAAGAGACAGGGGGTTCCCAAGAGACCCAGTACTTC. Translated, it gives CASSKEETGGSQETQYF.

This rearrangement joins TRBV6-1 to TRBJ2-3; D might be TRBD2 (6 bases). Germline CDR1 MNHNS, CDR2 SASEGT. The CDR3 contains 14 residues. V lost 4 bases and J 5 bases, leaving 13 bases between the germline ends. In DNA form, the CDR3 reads TGTGCCAGCAGTGTATCTACTAGCCTAGATACGCAGTATTTT. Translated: CASSVSTSLDTQYF.

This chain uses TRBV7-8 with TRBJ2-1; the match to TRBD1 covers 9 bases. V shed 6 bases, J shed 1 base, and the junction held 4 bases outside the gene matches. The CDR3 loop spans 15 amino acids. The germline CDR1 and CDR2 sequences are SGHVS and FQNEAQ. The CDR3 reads CASRRGQGSYNEQFF. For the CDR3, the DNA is TGTGCCAGCAGACGTGGACAGGGGTCCTACAATGAGCAGTTCTTC. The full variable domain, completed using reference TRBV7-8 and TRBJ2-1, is GAGVSQSPRYKVAKRGQDVALRCDPISGHVSLFWYQQALGQGPEFLTYFQNEAQLDKSGLPSDRFFAERPEGSVSTLKIQRTQQEDSAVYLCASRRGQGSYNEQFFGPGTRLTVL.

The CDR3, as DNA: TGTGCCAGCAGCCGGCCGGGAACGAACACCGGGGAGCTGTTTTTT. It codes for CASSRPGTNTGELFF. The rearrangement uses TRBV14 and TRBJ2-2; possibly TRBD2 for D (5 bases). CDR3 length: 15 residues. Germline V gene data show CDR1 as SGHDN and CDR2 as FVKESK. The V end was cut by 4 bases, the J end by 0 bases, with 9 bases between.

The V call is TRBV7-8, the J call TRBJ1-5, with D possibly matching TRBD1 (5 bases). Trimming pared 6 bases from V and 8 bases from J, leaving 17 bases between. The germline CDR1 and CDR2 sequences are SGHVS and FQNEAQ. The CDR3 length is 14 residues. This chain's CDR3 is CASRSEGVREPQHF. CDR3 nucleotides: TGTGCCAGCAGATCCGAAGGGGTTCGAGAGCCCCAGCATTTT.

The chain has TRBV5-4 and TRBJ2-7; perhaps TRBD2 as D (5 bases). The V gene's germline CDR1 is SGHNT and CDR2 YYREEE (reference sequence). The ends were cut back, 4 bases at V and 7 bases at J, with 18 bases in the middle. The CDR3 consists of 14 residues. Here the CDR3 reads CASSGMDGMGEQYF. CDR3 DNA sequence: TGTGCCAGCAGCGGGATGGACGGGATGGGGGAGCAGTACTTC.

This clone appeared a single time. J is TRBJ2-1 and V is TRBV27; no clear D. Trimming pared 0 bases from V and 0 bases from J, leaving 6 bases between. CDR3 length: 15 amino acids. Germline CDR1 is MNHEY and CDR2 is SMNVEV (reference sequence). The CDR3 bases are TGTGCCAGCAGTTTATCGGCCAGCTCCTACAATGAGCAGTTCTTC. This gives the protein CASSLSASSYNEQFF.

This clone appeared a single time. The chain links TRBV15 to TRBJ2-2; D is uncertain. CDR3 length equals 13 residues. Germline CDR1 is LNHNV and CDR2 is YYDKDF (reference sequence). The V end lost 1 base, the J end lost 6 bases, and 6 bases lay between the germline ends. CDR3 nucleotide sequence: TGTGCCACCAGCAGAGCGAGAGCCGGGGAGCTGTTTTTT. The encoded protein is CATSRARAGELFF.

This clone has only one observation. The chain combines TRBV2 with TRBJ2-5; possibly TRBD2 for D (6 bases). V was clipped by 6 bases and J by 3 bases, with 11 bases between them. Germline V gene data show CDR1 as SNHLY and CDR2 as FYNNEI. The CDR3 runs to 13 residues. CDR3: CASRGTFKETQYF. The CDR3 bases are TGTGCCAGCAGAGGGACTTTCAAAGAGACCCAGTACTTC. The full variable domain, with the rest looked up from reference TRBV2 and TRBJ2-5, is EPEVTQTPSHQVTQMGQEVILRCVPISNHLYFYWYRQILGQKVEFLVSFYNNEISEKSEIFDDQFSVERPDGSNFTLKIRSTKLEDSAMYFCASRGTFKETQYFGPGTRLLVL.

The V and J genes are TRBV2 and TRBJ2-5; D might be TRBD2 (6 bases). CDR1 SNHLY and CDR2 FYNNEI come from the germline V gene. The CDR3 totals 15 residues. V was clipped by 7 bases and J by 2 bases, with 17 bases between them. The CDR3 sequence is CASTEGRDWQETQYF. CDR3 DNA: TGTGCCAGCACTGAGGGTAGGGACTGGCAAGAGACCCAGTACTTC.

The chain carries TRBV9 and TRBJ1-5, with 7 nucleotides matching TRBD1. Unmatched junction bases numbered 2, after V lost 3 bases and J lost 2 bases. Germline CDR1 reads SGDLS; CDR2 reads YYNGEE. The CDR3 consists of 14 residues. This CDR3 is CASSATGGNQPQHF. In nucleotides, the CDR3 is TGTGCCAGCAGCGCCACAGGGGGCAATCAGCCCCAGCATTTT.

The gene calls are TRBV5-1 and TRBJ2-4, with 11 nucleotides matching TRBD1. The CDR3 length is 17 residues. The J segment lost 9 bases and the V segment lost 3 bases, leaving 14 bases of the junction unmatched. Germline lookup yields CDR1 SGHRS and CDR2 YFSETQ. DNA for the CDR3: TGCGCCAGCAGCTCGGAGGCCTCTGGACAGGGGGCTAGCATTCAGTACTTC. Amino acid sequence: CASSSEASGQGASIQYF. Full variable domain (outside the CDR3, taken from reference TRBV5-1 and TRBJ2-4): KAGVTQTPRYLIKTRGQQVTLSCSPISGHRSVSWYQQTPGQGLQFLFEYFSETQRNKGNFPGRFSGRQFSNSRSEMNVSTLELGDSALYLCASSSEASGQGASIQYFGAGTRLSVL.

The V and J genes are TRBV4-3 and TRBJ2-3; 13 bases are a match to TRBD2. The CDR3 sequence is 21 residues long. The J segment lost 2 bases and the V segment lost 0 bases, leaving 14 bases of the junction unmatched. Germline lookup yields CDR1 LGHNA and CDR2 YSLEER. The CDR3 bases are TGCGCCAGCAGCCAAGAAGTGAACAGATTGGGACTAGCGGGAAACACAGATACGCAGTATTTT. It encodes CASSQEVNRLGLAGNTDTQYF.

The CDR3 here is CASSTGFGSTGELFF. CDR3 in DNA: TGTGCCAGCAGTACAGGGTTCGGCAGCACCGGGGAGCTGTTTTTT. This chain joins TRBV6-1 and TRBJ2-2; D is possibly TRBD1 (6 bases). Between the trimmed V and J ends, which lost 5 bases and 4 bases, there was a span of 14 bases. The CDR3 loop spans 15 amino acids. Germline V gives CDR1 MNHNS, CDR2 SASEGT.

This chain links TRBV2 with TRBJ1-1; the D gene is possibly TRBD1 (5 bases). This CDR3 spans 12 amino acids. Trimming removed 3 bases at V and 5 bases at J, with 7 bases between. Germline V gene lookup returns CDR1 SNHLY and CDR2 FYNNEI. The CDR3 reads CASSEGGTEAFF. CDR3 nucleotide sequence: TGTGCCAGCAGTGAGGGGGGAACTGAAGCTTTCTTT.